This T cell receptor (beta chain) appears in the sequencing data of a study of T cell responses to AZD1222 COVID-19 vaccine. Overall study: Pooling of second doses given at about 4 or about 12 weeks was done.

Sequenced by immunoSEQ multiplex PCR; TCRdb stores in-frame clones only, minus some. This sample yields tens of thousands of clones, of which around 90% are seen a single time; under 3% belongs to the top ten. CDR1 and CDR2 from the germline V gene are SGHTS and YDEGEE. CDR3 length: 15 amino acids. V shed 0 bases and J shed 7 bases, with 13 bases lying between them. The TCR sequence derives from an adult in good health. The chain uses TRBV5-8 and TRBJ1-4, with TRBD1 as a possible D gene (5 bases). This material consisted of peripheral blood, taken on day 0 of AZD1222 vaccination. The DNA for the CDR3 is TGTGCCAGCAGCTTGGCGAGGGGCGCGGGTGAAAAACTGTTTTTT. It specifies CASSLARGAGEKLFF.